This TCR beta chain was identified in a study of tumor and adjacent non-tumor tissue in lung cancer. Study overall: The cohort had about a dozen adenocarcinoma, a couple of squamous cell and 1 small cell patients. The study's findings and limits: Tumor repertoires had a smaller top 100 clone share than normal lung. Patients with more diverse tumor TCRs had worse survival.

TCRbeta libraries were built with three rounds of nested PCR, modified from ARM-PCR. Each CDR3 protein gets one entry after TCRdb re-called the multiplex PCR reads with MiXCR. The sample has roughly 75,000 distinct CDR3 sequences, roughly 70% seen once. The template was RNA from unsorted bulk tissue. The normal lung tissue was taken more than 3 cm from the tumor edge. Chemotherapy-naive patients with new lung cancer underwent thoracic surgery in China, August–late 2014. V lost 3 bases and J lost 4, with 13 bases in between. Per the germline V gene, CDR1 is SGHRS and CDR2 is YFSETQ. The CDR3 contains 15 residues. Notes on this clonotype: As yet, its antigen is unknown.

The rearrangement uses TRBV5-1 and TRBJ2-2; either TRBD1 or TRBD2 may supply D (5 bases each). This clonotype originated in a woman in her fifties or sixties with non-small cell lung cancer. The sample was distant non-tumor lung tissue. This CDR3 is CASSSRDPTTGELFF. The DNA of the CDR3 is TGCGCCAGCAGCTCCCGGGACCCAACCACCGGGGAGCTGTTTTTT.